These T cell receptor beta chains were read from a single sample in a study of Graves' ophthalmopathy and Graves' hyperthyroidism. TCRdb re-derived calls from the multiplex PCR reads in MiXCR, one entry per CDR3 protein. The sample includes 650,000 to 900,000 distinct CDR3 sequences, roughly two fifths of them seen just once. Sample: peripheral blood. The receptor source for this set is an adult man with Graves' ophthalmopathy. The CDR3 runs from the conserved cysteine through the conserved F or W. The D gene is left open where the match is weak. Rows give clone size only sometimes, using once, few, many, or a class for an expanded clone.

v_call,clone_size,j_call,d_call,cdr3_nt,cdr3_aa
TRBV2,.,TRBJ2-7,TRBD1,TGTGCCAGCAGCCCAGGGACAGGGAGTTGGTCCCAGTACTTC,CASSPGTGSWSQYF
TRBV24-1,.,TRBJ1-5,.,TGTGCCAGTAGTCCCCAGGCGCAGACTCGGAGTAGAAATCAGCCCCAGCATTTT,CASSPQAQTRSRNQPQHF
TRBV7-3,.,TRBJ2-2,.,TGTGTCAGCAGCCCCCCATCGGGACAGAACACCGGGGAGCTGTTTTTT,CVSSPPSGQNTGELFF
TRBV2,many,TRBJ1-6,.,TGTGCCAGCAGTGAAGCGAGGGGACGCAATTCACCCCTCCACTTT,CASSEARGRNSPLHF
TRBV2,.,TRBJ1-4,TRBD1,TGTGCCAGCAGTGAAGGACAGGGATACGAAAAACTGTTTTTT,CASSEGQGYEKLFF
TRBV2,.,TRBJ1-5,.,TGTGCCAGGGGGATGGGCAATCAGCCCCAGCATTTT,CARGMGNQPQHF
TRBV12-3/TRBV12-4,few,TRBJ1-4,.,TGTGCCAGCAGTTTTTATAGGAGCGGCTATAATGAAAAACTGTTTTTT,CASSFYRSGYNEKLFF
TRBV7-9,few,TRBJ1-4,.,TGCGCCAGCAGCCAAGACGGGACAAGGAATGAAAAACTGTTTTTT,CASSQDGTRNEKLFF
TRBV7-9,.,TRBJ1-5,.,TGTGCCAGCAGCCCACGGGGGTTCAATCAGCCCCAGCATTTT,CASSPRGFNQPQHF
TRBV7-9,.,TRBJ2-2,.,TGTGCCAGCAGCTTAGCGGTTCCCCCGGGGGAGCTGTTTTTT,CASSLAVPPGELFF
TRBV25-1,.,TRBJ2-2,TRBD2,TGTGCCAGCAGTTTTTCGACTAGCGGGGTTCATACCGGGGAGCTGTTTTTT,CASSFSTSGVHTGELFF
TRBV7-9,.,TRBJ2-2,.,TGTGCCAGCAGTCCCGCTCACATGTCCCGGGAGCTGTTTTTT,CASSPAHMSRELFF
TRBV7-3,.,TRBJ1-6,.,TGTGCCAGCAGCTTTGGCAACGGCGGGGAGGATTCACCCCTCCACTTT,CASSFGNGGEDSPLHF
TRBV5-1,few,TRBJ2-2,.,TGCGCCAGCAGCCACGGGACACCAAACACCGGGGAGCTGTTTTTT,CASSHGTPNTGELFF
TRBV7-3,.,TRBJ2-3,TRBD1,TGTGCCAGCAGCTTAGGTACCGGGACAGGTCCCTCGTATACGCAGTATTTT,CASSLGTGTGPSYTQYF
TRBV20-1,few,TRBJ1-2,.,TGCAGTGCTCGGGGCAGGAGCCCCTATGGCTACACCTTC,CSARGRSPYGYTF
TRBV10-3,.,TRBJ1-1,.,TGTGCCATCAGGGTGGGCACTGAAGCTTTCTTT,CAIRVGTEAFF
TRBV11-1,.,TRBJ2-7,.,TGTGCCCGTAGTACCTCAGCGGCTCGGTCCTACGAGCAGTACTTC,CARSTSAARSYEQYF
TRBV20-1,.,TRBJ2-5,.,TGCAGTGCTAGATTGGGGGTTGAGACCCAGTACTTC,CSARLGVETQYF
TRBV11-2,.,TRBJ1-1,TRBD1,TGTGCCAGCAGCCGGACAGGAGAGATGAACACTGAAGCTTTCTTT,CASSRTGEMNTEAFF
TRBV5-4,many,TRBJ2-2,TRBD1,TGTGCCAGCAGCATTAGGACAGGCGGGTCCGGGGAGCTGTTTTTT,CASSIRTGGSGELFF
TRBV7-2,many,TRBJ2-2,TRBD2,TGTGCCAGCAGCCCCCGGACTAGCGGGTCGAACACCGGGGAGCTGTTTTTT,CASSPRTSGSNTGELFF
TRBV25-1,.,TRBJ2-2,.,TGTGCCAGCAGTTACGGGGGGAACACCGGGGAGCTGTTTTTT,CASSYGGNTGELFF
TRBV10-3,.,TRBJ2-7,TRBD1,TGTGCCATCAGTGACCCGGGACAGGGGACCTACGAGCAGTACTTC,CAISDPGQGTYEQYF
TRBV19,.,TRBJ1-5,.,TGTGCCAGTAGTGCCTACAGGGTTGGAAATCAGCCCCAGCATTTT,CASSAYRVGNQPQHF
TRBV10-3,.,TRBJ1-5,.,TGTGCCAGCATGCCTGCCTTCAGGAGCAATCAGCCCCAGCATTTT,CASMPAFRSNQPQHF
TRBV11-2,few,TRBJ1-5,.,TGTGCCAGCAGCTCATCGGGGGATCAGCCCCAGCATTTT,CASSSSGDQPQHF
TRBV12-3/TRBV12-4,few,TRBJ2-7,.,TGTGCCAGCAGTTTGGGGATCGTCTACGAGCAGTACTTC,CASSLGIVYEQYF
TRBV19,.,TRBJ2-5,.,TGTGCCAGTAGTATTTTCAGCAATCAGCCCCAGTACTTC,CASSIFSNQPQYF
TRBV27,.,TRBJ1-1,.,TGTGCCAGCAGTTTAGGGGGGGGAAGGCTCACTGAAGCTTTCTTT,CASSLGGGRLTEAFF